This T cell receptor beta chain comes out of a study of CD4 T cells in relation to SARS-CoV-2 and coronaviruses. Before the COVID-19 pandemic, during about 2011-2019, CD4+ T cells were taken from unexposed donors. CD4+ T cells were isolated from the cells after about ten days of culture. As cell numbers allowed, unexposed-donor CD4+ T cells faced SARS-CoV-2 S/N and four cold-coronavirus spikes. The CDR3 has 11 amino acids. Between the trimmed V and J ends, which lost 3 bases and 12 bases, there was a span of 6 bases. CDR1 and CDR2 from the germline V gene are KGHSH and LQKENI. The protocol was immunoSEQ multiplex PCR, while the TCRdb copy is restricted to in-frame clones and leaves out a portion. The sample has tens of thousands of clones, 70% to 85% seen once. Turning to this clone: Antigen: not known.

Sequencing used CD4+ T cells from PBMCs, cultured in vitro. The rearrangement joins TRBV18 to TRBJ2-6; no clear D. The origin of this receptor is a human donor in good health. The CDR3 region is CASSPMGVLTF. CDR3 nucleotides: TGTGCCAGCTCACCCATGGGCGTCCTGACTTTC.